Below are 13 T cell receptor beta chains sequenced from a single sample in a study of blood T cell repertoires in COVID-19. Sequencing used immunoSEQ multiplex PCR; TCRdb keeps in-frame clones, though not all of them. The sample shows roughly 450,000 clones, less than 95% of them seen only once. The sequenced sample consisted of PBMCs or T cells enriched from blood (not recorded which). The receptor set was obtained from a man younger than 35 who had recovered from COVID-19.

V gene TRBV19 combines with J gene TRBJ2-2; weak D call: TRBD1 (6 bases). Trimming pared 6 bases from V and 1 base from J, leaving 12 bases between. This CDR3 spans 15 amino acids. CDR1 is LNHDA and CDR2 is SQIVND in the germline V gene (reference sequence). CDR3 amino acids: CASRSPGVNTGELFF. The CDR3, as DNA: TGTGCCAGTAGAAGTCCAGGGGTGAACACCGGGGAGCTGTTTTTT.

This clone came up a few times. The V and J genes are TRBV5-4 and TRBJ1-2; no firm D call. Germline-derived CDR1 and CDR2 are SGHNT and YYREEE (reference sequence). V was cut by 0 bases and J by 6 bases, with 12 bases left in between. CDR3 length: 14 residues. The CDR3 DNA reads TGTGCCAGCAGCTTGGACAGCTCCCGACATGGCTACACCTTC. Translating gives CASSLDSSRHGYTF. The entire variable domain, with the rest obtained from reference TRBV5-4 and TRBJ1-2, is as follows: ETGVTQSPTHLIKTRGQQVTLRCSSQSGHNTVSWYQQALGQGPQFIFQYYREEENGRGNFPPRFSGLQFPNYSSELNVNALELDDSALYLCASSLDSSRHGYTFGSGTRLTVV.

The gene calls are TRBV13 and TRBJ2-2; 7 nucleotides match TRBD2. The CDR3 sequence is 15 residues long. Unmatched junction bases numbered 5, after V lost 4 bases and J lost 3 bases. The germline gives CDR1 PRHDT, CDR2 FYEKMQ (reference sequence). DNA for the CDR3: TGTGCCAGCAGCTATGGGGGGGACTACACCGGGGAGCTGTTTTTT. This sequence encodes CASSYGGDYTGELFF.

The rearrangement links TRBV12-3 or TRBV12-4 to TRBJ1-1, with unresolved D. Trimming cost V 5 bases and J 1 base, with 8 bases left between them. This CDR3 region has 13 residues. Written as DNA, the CDR3 is TGTGCCAGCAGTACGCACAAGAACACTGAAGCTTTCTTT. Protein product: CASSTHKNTEAFF.

V is TRBV21-1 and J is TRBJ2-7; no DNA check was done on the table's D call, TRBD1. TRBV21-1 is marked as a pseudogene. The CDR3 runs 16 residues. For the CDR3, the DNA is TGTGCCAGCAGCAACCGTCGGACAGGGGAAACCTACGAGCAGTACTTC. This sequence encodes CASSNRRTGETYEQYF.

This chain links TRBV7-2 with TRBJ1-1, with D possibly matching TRBD1 (5 bases). CDR1 SGHTA and CDR2 FQGNSA come from the germline V gene. The length of the CDR3 is 15 residues. V shed 5 bases and J shed 0 bases, with 13 bases lying between them. Here the CDR3 reads CASSVIQTVNTEAFF. CDR3 in DNA: TGTGCCAGCAGCGTTATCCAGACAGTGAACACTGAAGCTTTCTTT.

The genes are TRBV5-1 and TRBJ2-2; 10 nucleotides align to TRBD2. This CDR3 is 14 amino acids long. The germline V gene has CDR1 SGHRS and CDR2 YFSETQ. With V trimmed by 4 bases and J by 5 bases, 2 bases remained unmatched. This CDR3 is CASSAGLATGELFF. The CDR3 region has the DNA TGCGCCAGCAGCGCGGGACTAGCGACCGGGGAGCTGTTTTTT.

V and J are TRBV2 and TRBJ2-3; TRBD2 agrees at 7 bases. The V gene's germline CDR1 is SNHLY and CDR2 FYNNEI. The CDR3 is made up of 15 amino acids. Trimming removed 6 bases from V and 1 base from J; junction bases left unmatched: 7. The CDR3 protein is CASRREGRGTDTQYF. CDR3 nucleotide sequence: TGTGCCAGCAGGAGGGAGGGGAGAGGCACAGATACGCAGTATTTT.

The rearrangement joins TRBV6-5 to TRBJ2-5; 13 bases are a match to TRBD2. The J segment lost 5 bases and the V segment lost 9 bases, leaving 3 bases of the junction unmatched. The CDR3 has 13 residues. CDR1 and CDR2 (germline): MNHEY, SVGAGI. CDR3: CASGLAGVETQYF. The CDR3 DNA is TGTGCCAGTGGACTAGCGGGAGTTGAGACCCAGTACTTC.

The rearrangement joins TRBV6-5 to TRBJ1-2; 11 nucleotides line up with TRBD1. Germline V gene data show CDR1 as MNHEY and CDR2 as SVGAGI. The CDR3 length is 14 residues. Germline trimming cut 5 bases from V and 7 bases from J; bases unmatched to any gene: 6. CDR3 DNA sequence: TGTGCCAGCAGTCCCCCGGGACAGGGGGGTGGCTACACCTTC. Its translation is CASSPPGQGGGYTF.

The rearrangement links TRBV5-1 to TRBJ2-5, with 9 bases lining up with TRBD1. This CDR3 contains 14 residues. From germline, CDR1 is SGHRS and CDR2 YFSETQ. J gave up 5 bases and V 4 bases, and 6 bases lay outside the gene matches. The CDR3 bases are TGCGCCAGCAGCCAGGGGGACAGGGTGGAGACCCAGTACTTC. Its translation is CASSQGDRVETQYF.

This sequence joins TRBV27 and TRBJ1-2; 7 positions agree with TRBD1. Per the germline V gene, CDR1 is MNHEY and CDR2 is SMNVEV (reference sequence). With 3 bases clipped from V and 1 base from J, the junction kept 5 bases outside the gene matches. The CDR3 totals 15 residues. In nucleotides, the CDR3 is TGTGCCAGCAGTTTGCGAAGGGGGCTTAACTATGGCTACACCTTC. It codes for CASSLRRGLNYGYTF.

V is TRBV7-9 and J is TRBJ2-3, with 8 bases fitting TRBD1. Germline loops: CDR1 SEHNR, CDR2 FQNEAQ (reference sequence). The trim removed 5 bases at V and 6 bases at J, leaving 7 bases unmatched. The CDR3 totals 14 residues. CDR3: CASSPRTGRDTQYF. The CDR3 DNA is TGTGCCAGCAGCCCAAGGACAGGGCGGGATACGCAGTATTTT. The full variable domain, completed using reference TRBV7-9 and TRBJ2-3, is DTGVSQNPRHKITKRGQNVTFRCDPISEHNRLYWYRQTLGQGPEFLTYFQNEAQLEKSRLLSDRFSAERPKGSFSTLEIQRTEQGDSAMYLCASSPRTGRDTQYFGPGTRLTVL.